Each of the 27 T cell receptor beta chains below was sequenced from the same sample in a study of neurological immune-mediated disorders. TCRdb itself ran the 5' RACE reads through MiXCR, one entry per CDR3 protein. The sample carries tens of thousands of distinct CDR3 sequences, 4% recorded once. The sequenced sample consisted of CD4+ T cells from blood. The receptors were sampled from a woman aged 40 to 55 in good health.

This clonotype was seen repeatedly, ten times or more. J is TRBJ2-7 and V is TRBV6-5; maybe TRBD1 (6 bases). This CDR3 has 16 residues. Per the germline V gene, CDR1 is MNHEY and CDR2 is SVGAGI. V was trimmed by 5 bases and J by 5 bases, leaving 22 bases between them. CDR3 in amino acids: CASSPMADRRKNEQYF. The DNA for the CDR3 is TGTGCCAGCAGTCCGATGGCCGACAGGAGGAAAAACGAGCAGTACTTC.

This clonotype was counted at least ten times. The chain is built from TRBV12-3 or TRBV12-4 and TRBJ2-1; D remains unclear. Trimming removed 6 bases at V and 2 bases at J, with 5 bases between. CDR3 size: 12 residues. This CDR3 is CASRVTYNEQFF. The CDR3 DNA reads TGTGCCAGCAGGGTAACCTACAATGAGCAGTTCTTC.

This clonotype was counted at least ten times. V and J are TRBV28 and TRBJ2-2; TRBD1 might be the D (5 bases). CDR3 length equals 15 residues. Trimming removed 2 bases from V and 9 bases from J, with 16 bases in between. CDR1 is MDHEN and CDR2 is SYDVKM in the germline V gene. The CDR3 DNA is TGTGCCAGCAGTTTAGTGGGGCAAGCGCCCTGGGAGCTGTTTTTT. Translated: CASSLVGQAPWELFF.

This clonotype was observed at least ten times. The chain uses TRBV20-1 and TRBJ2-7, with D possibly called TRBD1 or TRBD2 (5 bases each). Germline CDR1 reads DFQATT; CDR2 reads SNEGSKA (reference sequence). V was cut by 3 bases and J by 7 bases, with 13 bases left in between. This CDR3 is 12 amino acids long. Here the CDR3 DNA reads TGCAGTGCTAGGGGACGGCTTCGGGAGCAGTACTTC. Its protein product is CSARGRLREQYF.

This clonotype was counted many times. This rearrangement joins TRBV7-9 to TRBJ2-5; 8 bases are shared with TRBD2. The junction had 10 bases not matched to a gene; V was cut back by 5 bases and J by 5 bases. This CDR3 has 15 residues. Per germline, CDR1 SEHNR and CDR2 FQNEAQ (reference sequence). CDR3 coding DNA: TGTGCCAGCAGCCCTACTAGCGGCGGAGGGGAGACCCAGTACTTC. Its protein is CASSPTSGGGETQYF.

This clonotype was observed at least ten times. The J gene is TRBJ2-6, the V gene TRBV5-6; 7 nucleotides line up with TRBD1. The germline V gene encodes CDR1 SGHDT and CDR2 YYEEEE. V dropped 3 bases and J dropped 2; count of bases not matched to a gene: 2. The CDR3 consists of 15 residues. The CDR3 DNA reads TGTGCCAGCAGCTCAACAGGGGCTGGGGCCAACGTCCTGACTTTC. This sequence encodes CASSSTGAGANVLTF.

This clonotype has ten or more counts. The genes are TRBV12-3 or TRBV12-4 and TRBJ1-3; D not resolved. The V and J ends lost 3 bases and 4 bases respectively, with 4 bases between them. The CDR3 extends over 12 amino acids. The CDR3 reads CASSFPGNTIYF. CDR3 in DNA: TGTGCCAGCAGTTTTCCCGGAAACACCATATATTTT.

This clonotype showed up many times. DNA of the CDR3: TGTGCCAGTCGAGAACTAGCGGGGGGGCTAGGGAATGAGCAGTTCTTC. Its protein product is CASRELAGGLGNEQFF. The chain has TRBV2 and TRBJ2-1; 13 nucleotides line up with TRBD2. The V gene's germline CDR1 is SNHLY and CDR2 FYNNEI. The CDR3 has 16 residues. With 9 bases clipped from V and 7 bases from J, the junction kept 12 bases outside the gene matches.

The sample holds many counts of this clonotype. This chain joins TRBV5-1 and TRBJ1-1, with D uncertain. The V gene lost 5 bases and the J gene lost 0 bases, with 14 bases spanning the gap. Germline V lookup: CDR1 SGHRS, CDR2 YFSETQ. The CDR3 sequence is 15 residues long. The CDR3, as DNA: TGCGCCAGCAGGGCGGATTGGAACTTGAACACTGAAGCTTTCTTT. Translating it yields CASRADWNLNTEAFF.

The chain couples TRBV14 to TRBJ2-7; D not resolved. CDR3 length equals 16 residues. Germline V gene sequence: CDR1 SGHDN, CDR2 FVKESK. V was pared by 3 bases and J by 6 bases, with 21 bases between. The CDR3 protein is CASSHNVAVLPPEQYF. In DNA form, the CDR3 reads TGTGCCAGCAGCCATAATGTGGCAGTCCTTCCTCCCGAGCAGTACTTC.

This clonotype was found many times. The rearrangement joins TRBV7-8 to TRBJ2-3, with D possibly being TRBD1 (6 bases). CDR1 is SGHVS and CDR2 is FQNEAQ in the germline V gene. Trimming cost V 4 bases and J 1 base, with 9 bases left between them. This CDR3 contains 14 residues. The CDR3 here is CASSSWTGTDTQYF. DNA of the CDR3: TGTGCCAGCAGCTCGTGGACAGGCACAGATACGCAGTATTTT.

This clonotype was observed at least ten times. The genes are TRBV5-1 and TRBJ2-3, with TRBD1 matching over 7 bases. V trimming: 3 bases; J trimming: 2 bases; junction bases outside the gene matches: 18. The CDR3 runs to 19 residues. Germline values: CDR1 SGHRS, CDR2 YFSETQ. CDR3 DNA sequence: TGCGCCAGCAGCTCAACCCTCCCCTCGACAGGGACCTTCACAGATACGCAGTATTTT. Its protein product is CASSSTLPSTGTFTDTQYF.

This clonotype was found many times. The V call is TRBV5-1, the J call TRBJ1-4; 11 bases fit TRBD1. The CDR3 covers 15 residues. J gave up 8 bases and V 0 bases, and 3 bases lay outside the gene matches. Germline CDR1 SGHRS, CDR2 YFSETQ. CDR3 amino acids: CASSLVGQGAEKLFF. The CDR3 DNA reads TGCGCCAGCAGCTTGGTCGGACAGGGGGCAGAAAAACTGTTTTTT.

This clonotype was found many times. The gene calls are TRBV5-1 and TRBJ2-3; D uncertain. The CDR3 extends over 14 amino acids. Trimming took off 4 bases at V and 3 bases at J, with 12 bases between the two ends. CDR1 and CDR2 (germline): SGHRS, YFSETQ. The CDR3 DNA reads TGCGCCAGCAGCCCTACGATCGGAACAGATACGCAGTATTTT. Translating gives CASSPTIGTDTQYF.

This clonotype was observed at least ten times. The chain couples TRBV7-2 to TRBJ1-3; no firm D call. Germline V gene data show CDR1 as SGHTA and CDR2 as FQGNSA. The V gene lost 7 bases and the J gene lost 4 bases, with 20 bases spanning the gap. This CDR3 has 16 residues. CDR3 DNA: TGTGCCAGCAACCTACTTGGTGGAGGCAGCGGAAACACCATATATTTT. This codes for CASNLLGGGSGNTIYF. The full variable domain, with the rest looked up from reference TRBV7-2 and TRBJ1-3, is GAGVSQSPSNKVTEKGKDVELRCDPISGHTALYWYRQSLGQGLEFLIYFQGNSAPDKSGLPSDRFSAERTGGSVSTLTIQRTQQEDSAVYLCASNLLGGGSGNTIYFGEGSWLTVV.

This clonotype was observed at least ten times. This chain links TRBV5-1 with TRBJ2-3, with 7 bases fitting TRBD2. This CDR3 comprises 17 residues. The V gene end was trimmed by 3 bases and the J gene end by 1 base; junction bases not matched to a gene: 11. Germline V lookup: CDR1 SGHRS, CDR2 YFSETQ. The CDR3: CASSYMGVAGGTDTQYF. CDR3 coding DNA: TGCGCCAGCAGCTACATGGGAGTGGCGGGAGGCACAGATACGCAGTATTTT.

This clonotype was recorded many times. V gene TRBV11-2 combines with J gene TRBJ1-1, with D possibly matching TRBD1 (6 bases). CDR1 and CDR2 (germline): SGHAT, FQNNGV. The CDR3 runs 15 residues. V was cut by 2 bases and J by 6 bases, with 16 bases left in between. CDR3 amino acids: CASSLPGHRDSEAFF. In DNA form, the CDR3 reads TGTGCCAGCAGCTTACCGGGACACCGAGATTCTGAAGCTTTCTTT.

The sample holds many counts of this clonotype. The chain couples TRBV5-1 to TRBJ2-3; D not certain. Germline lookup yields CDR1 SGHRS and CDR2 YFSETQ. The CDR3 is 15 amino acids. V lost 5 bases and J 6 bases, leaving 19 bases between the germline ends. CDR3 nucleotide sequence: TGCGCCAGCAGTAGGATGGGCATCATCTTGGATACGCAGTATTTT. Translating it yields CASSRMGIILDTQYF.

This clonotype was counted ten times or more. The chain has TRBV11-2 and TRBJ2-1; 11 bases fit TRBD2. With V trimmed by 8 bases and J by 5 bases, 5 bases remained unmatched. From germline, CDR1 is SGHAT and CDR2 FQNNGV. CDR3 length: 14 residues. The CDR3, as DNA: TGTGCCAGCTCCCCGGGACTAGCGGACAATGAGCAGTTCTTC. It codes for CASSPGLADNEQFF.

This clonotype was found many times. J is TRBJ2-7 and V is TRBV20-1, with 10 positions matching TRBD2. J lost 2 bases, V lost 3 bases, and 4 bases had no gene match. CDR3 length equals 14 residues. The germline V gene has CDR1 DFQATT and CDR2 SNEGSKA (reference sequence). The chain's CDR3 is CSASILAGAYEQYF. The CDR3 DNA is TGCAGTGCTAGCATCCTAGCGGGGGCCTACGAGCAGTACTTC.

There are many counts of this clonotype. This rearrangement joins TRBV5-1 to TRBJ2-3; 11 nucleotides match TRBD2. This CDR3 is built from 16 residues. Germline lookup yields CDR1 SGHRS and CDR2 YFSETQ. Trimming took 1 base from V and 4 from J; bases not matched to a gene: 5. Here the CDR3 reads CASSLPLAGGSDTQYF. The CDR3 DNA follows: TGCGCCAGCAGCTTGCCCCTAGCGGGAGGCTCAGATACGCAGTATTTT.

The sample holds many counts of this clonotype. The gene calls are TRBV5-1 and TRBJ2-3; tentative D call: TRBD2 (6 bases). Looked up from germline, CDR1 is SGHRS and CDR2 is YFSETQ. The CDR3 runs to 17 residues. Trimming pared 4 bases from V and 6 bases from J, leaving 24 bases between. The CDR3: CASSKPTGTYGGDTQYF. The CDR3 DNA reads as TGCGCCAGCAGCAAACCCACCGGGACCTATGGGGGGGATACGCAGTATTTT.

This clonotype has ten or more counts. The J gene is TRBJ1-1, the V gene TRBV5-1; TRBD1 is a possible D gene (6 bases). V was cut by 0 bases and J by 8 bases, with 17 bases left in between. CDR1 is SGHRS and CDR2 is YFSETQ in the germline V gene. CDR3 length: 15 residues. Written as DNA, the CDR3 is TGCGCCAGCAGCTTGGAAGGGGGAAGGAATAGAGAAGCTTTCTTT. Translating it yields CASSLEGGRNREAFF.

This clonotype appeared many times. The DNA for the CDR3 is TGTGCCAGCAGTGCGGCTTACGAGCAGTACTTC. Translated, it gives CASSAAYEQYF. V is TRBV2 and J is TRBJ2-7; D unresolved. The ends were cut back, 4 bases at V and 4 bases at J, with 5 bases in the middle. In germline, CDR1 is SNHLY, CDR2 FYNNEI. The CDR3 sequence is 11 residues long.

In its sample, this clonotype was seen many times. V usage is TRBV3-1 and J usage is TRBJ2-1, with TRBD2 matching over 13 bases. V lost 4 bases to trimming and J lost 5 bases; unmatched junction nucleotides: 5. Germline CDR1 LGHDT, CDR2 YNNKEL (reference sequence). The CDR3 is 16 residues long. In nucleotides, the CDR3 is TGTGCCAGCAGCCGACTAGCGGGAGGCCGCCACAATGAGCAGTTCTTC. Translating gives CASSRLAGGRHNEQFF.

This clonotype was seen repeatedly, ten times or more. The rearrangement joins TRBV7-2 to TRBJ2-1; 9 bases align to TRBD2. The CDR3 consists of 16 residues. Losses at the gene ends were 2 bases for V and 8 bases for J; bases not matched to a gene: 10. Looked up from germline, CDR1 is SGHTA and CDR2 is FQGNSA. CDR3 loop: CASSLRLRGRADEQFF. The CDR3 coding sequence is TGTGCCAGCAGCTTAAGGCTCCGCGGGAGGGCAGATGAGCAGTTCTTC.

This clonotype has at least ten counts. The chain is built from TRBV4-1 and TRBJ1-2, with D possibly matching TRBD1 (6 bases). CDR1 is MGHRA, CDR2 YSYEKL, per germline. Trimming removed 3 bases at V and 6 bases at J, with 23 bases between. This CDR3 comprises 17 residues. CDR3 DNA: TGCGCCAGCAGCCAGGTAATCTACTGGACAGACGGGAATGGCTACACCTTC. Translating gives CASSQVIYWTDGNGYTF.